The following is a T cell receptor beta chain sequence with its context. Its specificity is unknown. The data are from a study of beta chain features in type 1 diabetes. Study-level findings and limits: Type 1 diabetes patients showed a moderate but significant shortening of TCRB CDR3s in all four CD4+ subsets.

This CDR3 region has 11 residues. The V gene lost 0 bases and the J gene lost 8 bases, with 7 bases spanning the gap. CDR1 is DFQATT, CDR2 SNEGSKA, per germline (reference sequence). Investigators reverse transcribed all isolated RNA, so they sequenced expressed TCRB transcripts. This table comes from immunoSEQ multiplex PCR, and its TCRdb copy is limited to in-frame clones, with some not included. The table includes more than 300,000 clones, 7% to 10% detected once. This receptor was taken from a man aged 25-40 years with type 1 diabetes. The sample comprised central memory CD4+ T cells from blood. This chain connects TRBV20-1 to TRBJ1-2; no firm D call. CDR3 residues: CSARDEWGYTF. The CDR3 bases are TGCAGTGCTAGAGATGAATGGGGCTACACCTTC.